This T cell receptor (beta chain) was obtained from a study of blood T cell repertoires in COVID-19. Sequencing used immunoSEQ multiplex PCR; TCRdb keeps in-frame clones, though not all of them. This table holds 55,000 to 80,000 clones, nearly 90% found once. CDR1 is MGHDK and CDR2 is SYGVNS in the germline V gene. The CDR3 runs to 14 residues. V lost 8 bases to trimming and J lost 3 bases; unmatched junction nucleotides: 6. The receptor comes from an elderly man with acute or convalescent COVID-19. V is TRBV25-1 and J is TRBJ2-2, with 7 bases identical to TRBD1. The sample consisted of peripheral blood. Here the CDR3 DNA reads TGTGCCAGCTCAAGACAGGGAGACACCGGGGAGCTGTTTTTT. Translating it yields CASSRQGDTGELFF.